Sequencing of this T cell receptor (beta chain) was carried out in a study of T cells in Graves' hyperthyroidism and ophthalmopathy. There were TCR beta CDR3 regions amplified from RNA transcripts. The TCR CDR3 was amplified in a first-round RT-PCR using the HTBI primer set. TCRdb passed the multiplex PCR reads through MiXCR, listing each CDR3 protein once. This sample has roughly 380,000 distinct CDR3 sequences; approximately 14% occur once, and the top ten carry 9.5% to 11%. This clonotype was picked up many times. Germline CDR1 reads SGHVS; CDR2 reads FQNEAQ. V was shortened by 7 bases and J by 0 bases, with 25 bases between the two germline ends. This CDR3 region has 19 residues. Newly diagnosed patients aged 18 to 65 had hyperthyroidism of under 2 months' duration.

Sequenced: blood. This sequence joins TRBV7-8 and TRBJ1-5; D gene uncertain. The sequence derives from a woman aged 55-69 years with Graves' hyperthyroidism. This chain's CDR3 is CASNPNVETEEYSNQPQHF. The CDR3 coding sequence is TGTGCCAGCAACCCCAACGTCGAGACGGAAGAGTATAGCAATCAGCCCCAGCATTTT. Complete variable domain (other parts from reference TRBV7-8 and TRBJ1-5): GAGVSQSPRYKVAKRGQDVALRCDPISGHVSLFWYQQALGQGPEFLTYFQNEAQLDKSGLPSDRFFAERPEGSVSTLKIQRTQQEDSAVYLCASNPNVETEEYSNQPQHFGDGTRLSIL.